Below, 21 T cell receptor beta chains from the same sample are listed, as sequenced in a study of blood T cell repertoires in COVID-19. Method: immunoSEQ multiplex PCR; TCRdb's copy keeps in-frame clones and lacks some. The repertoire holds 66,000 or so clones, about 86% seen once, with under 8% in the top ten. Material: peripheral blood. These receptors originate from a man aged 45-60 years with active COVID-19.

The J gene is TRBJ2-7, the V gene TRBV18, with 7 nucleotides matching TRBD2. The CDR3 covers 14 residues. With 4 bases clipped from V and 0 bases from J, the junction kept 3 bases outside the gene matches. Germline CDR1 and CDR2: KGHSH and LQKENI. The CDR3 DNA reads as TGTGCCAGCTCACTTGCGGGGGACTCCTACGAGCAGTACTTC. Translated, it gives CASSLAGDSYEQYF.

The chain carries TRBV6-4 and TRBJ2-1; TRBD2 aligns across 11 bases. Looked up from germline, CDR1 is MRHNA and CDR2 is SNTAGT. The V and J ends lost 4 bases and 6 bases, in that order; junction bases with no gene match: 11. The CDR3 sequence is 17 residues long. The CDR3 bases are TGTGCCAGCAGTGCCCTAGCGGGGGGTTTCTTAGGCAATGAGCAGTTCTTC. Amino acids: CASSALAGGFLGNEQFF.

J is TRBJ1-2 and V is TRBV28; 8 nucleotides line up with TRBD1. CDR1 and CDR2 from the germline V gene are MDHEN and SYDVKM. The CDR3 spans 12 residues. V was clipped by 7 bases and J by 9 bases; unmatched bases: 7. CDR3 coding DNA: TGTGCCAGCAACCAGGGGGCGTATCGCTACACCTTC. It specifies CASNQGAYRYTF.

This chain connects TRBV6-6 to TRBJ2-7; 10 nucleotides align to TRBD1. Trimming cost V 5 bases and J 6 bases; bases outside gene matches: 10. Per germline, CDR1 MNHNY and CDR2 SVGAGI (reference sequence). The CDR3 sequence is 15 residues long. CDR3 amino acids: CASSTDRGRLREQYF. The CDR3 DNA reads TGTGCCAGCAGTACTGACAGGGGGCGCTTGCGCGAGCAGTACTTC.

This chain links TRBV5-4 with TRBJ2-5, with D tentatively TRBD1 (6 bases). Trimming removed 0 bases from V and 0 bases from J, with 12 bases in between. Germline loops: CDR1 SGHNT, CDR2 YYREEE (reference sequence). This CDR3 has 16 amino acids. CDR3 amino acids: CASSLVDSRDQETQYF. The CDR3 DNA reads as TGTGCCAGCAGCTTGGTGGACAGCCGAGACCAAGAGACCCAGTACTTC. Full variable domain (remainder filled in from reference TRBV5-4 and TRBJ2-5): ETGVTQSPTHLIKTRGQQVTLRCSSQSGHNTVSWYQQALGQGPQFIFQYYREEENGRGNFPPRFSGLQFPNYSSELNVNALELDDSALYLCASSLVDSRDQETQYFGPGTRLLVL.

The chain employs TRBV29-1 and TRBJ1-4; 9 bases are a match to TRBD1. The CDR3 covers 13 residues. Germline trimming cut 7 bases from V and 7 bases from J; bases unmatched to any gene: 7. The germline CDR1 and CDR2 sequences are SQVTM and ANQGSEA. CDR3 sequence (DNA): TGCAGCGCTAGGACAGGGGATGGTGAAAAACTGTTTTTT. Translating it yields CSARTGDGEKLFF.

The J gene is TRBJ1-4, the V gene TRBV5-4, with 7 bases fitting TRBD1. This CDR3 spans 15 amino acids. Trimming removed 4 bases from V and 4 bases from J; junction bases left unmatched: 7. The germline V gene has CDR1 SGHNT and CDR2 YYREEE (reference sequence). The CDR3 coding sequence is TGTGCCAGCAGCCCGGGACAGACTAATAATGAAAAACTGTTTTTT. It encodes CASSPGQTNNEKLFF.

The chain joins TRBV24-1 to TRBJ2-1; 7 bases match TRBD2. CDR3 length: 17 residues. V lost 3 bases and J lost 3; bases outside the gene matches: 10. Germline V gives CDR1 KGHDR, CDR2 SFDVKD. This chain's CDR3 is CATSDPEASGVYNEQFF. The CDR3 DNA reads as TGTGCCACCAGTGATCCCGAGGCTAGCGGTGTCTACAATGAGCAGTTCTTC.

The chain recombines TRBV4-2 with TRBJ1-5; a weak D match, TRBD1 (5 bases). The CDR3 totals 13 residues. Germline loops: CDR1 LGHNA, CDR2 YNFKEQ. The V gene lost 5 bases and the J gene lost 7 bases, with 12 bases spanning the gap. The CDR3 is CASSAEQDQPQHF. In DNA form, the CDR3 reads TGTGCCAGCAGCGCAGAACAGGACCAGCCCCAGCATTTT.

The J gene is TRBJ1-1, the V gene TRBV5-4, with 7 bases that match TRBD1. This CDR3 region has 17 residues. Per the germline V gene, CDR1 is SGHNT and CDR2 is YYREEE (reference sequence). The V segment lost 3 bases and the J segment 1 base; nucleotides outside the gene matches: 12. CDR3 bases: TGTGCCAGCAGCTGGGCGACAGGGATGGCCCCGAACACTGAAGCTTTCTTT. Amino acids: CASSWATGMAPNTEAFF.

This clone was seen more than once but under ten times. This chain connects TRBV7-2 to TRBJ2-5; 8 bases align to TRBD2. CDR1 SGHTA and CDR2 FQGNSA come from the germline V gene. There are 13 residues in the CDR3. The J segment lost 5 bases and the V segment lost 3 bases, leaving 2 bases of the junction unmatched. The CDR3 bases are TGTGCCAGCAGCTTCGGGAGGGCCGAGACCCAGTACTTC. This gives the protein CASSFGRAETQYF.

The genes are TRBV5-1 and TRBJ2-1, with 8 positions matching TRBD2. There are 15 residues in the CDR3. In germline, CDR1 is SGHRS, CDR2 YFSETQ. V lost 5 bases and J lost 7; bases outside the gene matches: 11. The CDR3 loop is CASRSRGLEGNEQFF. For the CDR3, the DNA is TGCGCCAGCAGGTCCCGGGGACTAGAGGGGAATGAGCAGTTCTTC.

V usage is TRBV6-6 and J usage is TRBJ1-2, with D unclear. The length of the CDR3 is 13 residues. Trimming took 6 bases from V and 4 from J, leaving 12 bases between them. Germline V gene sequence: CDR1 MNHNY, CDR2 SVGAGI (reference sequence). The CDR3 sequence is CASSPGLSYGYTF. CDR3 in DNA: TGTGCCAGCAGCCCGGGATTGAGCTATGGCTACACCTTC.

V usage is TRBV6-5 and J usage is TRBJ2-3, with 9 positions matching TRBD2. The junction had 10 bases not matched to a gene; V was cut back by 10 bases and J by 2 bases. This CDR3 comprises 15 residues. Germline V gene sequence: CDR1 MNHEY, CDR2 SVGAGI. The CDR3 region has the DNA TGTGCCACTAGAAACCAGCGGGAGGTCACAGATACGCAGTATTTT. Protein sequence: CATRNQREVTDTQYF.

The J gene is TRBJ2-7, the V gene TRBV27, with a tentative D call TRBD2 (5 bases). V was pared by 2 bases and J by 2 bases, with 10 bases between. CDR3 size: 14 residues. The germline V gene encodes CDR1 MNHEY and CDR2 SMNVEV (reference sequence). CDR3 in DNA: TGTGCCAGCAGTTTAGGTGGGAGCCCCTACGAGCAGTACGTC. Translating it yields CASSLGGSPYEQYV.

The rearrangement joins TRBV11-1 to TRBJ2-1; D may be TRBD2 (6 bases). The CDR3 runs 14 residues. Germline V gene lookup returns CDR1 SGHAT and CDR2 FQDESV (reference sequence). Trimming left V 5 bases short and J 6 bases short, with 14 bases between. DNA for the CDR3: TGTGCCAGCAGCAGGCGGGATTGGGGCAATGAGCAGTTCTTC. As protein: CASSRRDWGNEQFF.

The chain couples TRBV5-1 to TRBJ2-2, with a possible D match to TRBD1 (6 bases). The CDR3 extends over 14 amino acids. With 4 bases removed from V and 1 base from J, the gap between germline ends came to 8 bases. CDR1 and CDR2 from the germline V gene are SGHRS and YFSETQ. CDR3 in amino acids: CASSPTGNTGELFF. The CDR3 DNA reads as TGCGCCAGCAGCCCGACAGGGAACACCGGGGAGCTGTTTTTT.

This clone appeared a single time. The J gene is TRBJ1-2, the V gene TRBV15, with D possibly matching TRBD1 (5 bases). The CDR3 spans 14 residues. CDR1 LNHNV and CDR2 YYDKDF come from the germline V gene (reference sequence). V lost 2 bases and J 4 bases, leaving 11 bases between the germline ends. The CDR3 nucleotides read TGTGCCACCAGCAGACCCGACAGAAGCTATGGCTACACCTTC. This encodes CATSRPDRSYGYTF.

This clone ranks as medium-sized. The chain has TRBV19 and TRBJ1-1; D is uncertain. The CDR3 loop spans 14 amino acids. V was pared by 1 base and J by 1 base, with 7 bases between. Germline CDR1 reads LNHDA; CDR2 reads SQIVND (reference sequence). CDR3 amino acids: CASSIGLPNTEAFF. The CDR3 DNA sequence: TGTGCCAGTAGTATAGGACTCCCGAACACTGAAGCTTTCTTT.

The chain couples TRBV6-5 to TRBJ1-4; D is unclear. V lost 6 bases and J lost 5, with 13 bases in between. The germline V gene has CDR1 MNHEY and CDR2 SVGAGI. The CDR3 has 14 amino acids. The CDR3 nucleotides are TGTGCCAGCAGACCCAACACGTTCAATGAAAAACTGTTTTTT. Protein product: CASRPNTFNEKLFF.

For the CDR3, the DNA is TGTGCCAGCAGGAGGGGGAGAGCCACAGATACGCAGTATTTT. This gives the protein CASRRGRATDTQYF. This chain links TRBV6-5 with TRBJ2-3, with D perhaps TRBD1 (6 bases). V shed 6 bases and J shed 2 bases, with 12 bases lying between them. The CDR3 consists of 14 residues. Germline V gives CDR1 MNHEY, CDR2 SVGAGI.